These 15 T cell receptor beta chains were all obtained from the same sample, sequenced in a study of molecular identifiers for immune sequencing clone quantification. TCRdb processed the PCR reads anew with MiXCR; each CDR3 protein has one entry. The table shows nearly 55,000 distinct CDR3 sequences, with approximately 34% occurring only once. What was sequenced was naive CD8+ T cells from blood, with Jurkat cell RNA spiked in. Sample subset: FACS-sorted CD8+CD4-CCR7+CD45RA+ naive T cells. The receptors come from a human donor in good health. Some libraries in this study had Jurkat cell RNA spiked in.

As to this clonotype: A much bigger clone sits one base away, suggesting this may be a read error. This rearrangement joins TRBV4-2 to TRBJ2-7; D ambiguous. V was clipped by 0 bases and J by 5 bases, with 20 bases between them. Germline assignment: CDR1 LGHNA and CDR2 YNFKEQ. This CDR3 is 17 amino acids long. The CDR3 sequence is CASSQEHSVAADNEQYF. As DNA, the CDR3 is TGTGCCAGCAGCCAAGAACATTCGGTGGCAGCTGACAACGAGCAGTACTTC.

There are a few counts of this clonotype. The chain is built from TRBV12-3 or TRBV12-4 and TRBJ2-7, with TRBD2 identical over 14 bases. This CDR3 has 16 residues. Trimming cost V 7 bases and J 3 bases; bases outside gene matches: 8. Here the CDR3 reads CASKGTSGSPDYEQYF. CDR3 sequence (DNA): TGTGCCAGCAAGGGGACTAGCGGGAGTCCAGACTACGAGCAGTACTTC.

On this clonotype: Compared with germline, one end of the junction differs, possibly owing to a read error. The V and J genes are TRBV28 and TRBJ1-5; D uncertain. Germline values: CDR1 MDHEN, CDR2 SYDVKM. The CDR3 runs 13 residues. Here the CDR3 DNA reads TGCGCCAGCAGTTTAGCGGTGAAGCAGCCCCAGCATTTT. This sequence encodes CASSLAVKQPQHF.

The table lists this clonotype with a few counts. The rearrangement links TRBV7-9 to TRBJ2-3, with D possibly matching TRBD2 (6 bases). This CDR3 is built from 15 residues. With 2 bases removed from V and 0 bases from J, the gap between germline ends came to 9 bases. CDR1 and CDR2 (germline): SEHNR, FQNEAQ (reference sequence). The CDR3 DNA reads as TGTGCCAGCAGCTTATCGGGGGTCAGCACAGATACGCAGTATTTT. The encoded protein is CASSLSGVSTDTQYF.

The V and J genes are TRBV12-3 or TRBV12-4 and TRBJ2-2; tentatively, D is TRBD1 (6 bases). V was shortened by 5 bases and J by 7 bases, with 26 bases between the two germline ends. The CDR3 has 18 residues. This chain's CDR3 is CASSLSRTALDLSGELFF. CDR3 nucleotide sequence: TGTGCCAGCAGTCTGTCACGGACAGCCTTAGATTTGAGCGGGGAGCTGTTTTTT.

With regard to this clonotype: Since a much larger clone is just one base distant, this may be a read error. Here the CDR3 DNA reads TGTGCCAGCAGCTTGGGGACAGGCGGGCACATTCAGTACTTC. It yields the protein CASSLGTGGHIQYF. The chain links TRBV5-6 to TRBJ2-4; 7 nucleotides align to TRBD1. J lost 8 bases, V lost 0 bases, and 5 bases had no gene match. The CDR3 is 14 residues long. Germline loops: CDR1 SGHDT, CDR2 YYEEEE.

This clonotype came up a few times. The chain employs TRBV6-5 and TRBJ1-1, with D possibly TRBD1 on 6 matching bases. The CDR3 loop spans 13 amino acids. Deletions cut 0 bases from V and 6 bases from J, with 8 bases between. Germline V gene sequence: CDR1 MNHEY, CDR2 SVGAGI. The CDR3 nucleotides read TGTGCCAGCAGTTACTCGTCAGGGGCTGAAGCTTTCTTT. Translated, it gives CASSYSSGAEAFF.

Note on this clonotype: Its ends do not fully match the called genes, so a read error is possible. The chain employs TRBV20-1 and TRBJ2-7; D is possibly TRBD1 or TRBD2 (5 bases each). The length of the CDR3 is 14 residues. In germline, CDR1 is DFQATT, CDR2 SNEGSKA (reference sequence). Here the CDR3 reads CSGDGTLQSCEQYF. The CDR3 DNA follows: TGCAGTGGAGACGGGACCCTTCAGTCCTGCGAGCAGTACTTC.

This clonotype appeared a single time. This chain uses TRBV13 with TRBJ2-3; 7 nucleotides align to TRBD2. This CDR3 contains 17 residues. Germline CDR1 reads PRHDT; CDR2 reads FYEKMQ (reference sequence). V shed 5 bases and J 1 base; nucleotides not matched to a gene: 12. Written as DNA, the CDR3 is TGTGCCAGCAGCCCCAAACTCCGGGACTACCGCACAGATACGCAGTATTTT. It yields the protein CASSPKLRDYRTDTQYF.

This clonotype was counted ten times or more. CDR3 in DNA: TGTGCCAGCAGTTTTTTCCCGCGGGGGACCTACGAGCAGTACTTC. As protein: CASSFFPRGTYEQYF. This rearrangement joins TRBV28 to TRBJ2-7, with 7 bases aligning to TRBD2. With V trimmed by 3 bases and J by 2 bases, 7 bases remained unmatched. The length of the CDR3 is 15 residues. Germline values: CDR1 MDHEN, CDR2 SYDVKM. The complete variable domain, with remaining parts taken from reference TRBV28 and TRBJ2-7, reads DVKVTQSSRYLVKRTGEKVFLECVQDMDHENMFWYRQDPGLGLRLIYFSYDVKMKEKGDIPEGYSVSREKKERFSLILESASTNQTSMYLCASSFFPRGTYEQYFGPGTRLTVT.

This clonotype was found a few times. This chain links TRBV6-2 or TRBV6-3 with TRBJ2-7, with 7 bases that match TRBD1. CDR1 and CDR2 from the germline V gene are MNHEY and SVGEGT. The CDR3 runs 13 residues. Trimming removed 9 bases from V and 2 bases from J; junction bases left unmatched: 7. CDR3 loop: CASTSGQPYEQYF. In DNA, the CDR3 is TGTGCCAGTACATCGGGACAGCCCTACGAGCAGTACTTC.

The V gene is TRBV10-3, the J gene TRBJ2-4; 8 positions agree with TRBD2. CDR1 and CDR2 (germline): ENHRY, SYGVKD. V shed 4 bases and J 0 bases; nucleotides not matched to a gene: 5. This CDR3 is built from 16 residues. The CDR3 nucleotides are TGTGCCATCAGTGTCCGGCTAGCGGGAGCCAAAAACATTCAGTACTTC. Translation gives CAISVRLAGAKNIQYF.

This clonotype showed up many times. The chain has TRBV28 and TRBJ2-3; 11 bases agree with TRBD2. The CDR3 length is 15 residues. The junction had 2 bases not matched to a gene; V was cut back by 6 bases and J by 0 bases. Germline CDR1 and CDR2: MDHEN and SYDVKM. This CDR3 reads CASSGTSGSTDTQYF. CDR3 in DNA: TGTGCCAGCAGCGGGACTAGCGGTAGCACAGATACGCAGTATTTT. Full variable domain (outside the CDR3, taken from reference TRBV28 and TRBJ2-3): DVKVTQSSRYLVKRTGEKVFLECVQDMDHENMFWYRQDPGLGLRLIYFSYDVKMKEKGDIPEGYSVSREKKERFSLILESASTNQTSMYLCASSGTSGSTDTQYFGPGTRLTVL.

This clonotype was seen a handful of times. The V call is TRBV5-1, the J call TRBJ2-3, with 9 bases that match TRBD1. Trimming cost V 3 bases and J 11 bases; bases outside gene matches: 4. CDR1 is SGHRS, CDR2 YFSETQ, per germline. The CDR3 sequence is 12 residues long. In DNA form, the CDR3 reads TGCGCCAGCAGCTCGGACAGGGGACTGCAGTATTTT. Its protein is CASSSDRGLQYF.

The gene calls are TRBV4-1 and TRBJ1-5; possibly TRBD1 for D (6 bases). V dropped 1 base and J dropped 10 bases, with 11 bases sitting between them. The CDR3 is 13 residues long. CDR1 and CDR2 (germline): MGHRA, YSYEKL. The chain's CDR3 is CASSQGQGLPQHF. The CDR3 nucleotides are TGCGCCAGCAGCCAAGGCCAGGGGTTACCCCAGCATTTT.